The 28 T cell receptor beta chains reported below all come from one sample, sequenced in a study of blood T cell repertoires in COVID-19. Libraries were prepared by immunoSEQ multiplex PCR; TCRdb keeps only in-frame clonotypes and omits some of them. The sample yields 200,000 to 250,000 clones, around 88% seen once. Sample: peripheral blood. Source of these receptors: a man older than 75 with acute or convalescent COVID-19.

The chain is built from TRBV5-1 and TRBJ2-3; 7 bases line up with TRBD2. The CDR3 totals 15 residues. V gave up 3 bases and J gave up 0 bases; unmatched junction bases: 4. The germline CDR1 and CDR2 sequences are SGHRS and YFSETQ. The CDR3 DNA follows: TGCGCCAGCAGCTATCAGCGGGGTAGCACAGATACGCAGTATTTT. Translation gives CASSYQRGSTDTQYF.

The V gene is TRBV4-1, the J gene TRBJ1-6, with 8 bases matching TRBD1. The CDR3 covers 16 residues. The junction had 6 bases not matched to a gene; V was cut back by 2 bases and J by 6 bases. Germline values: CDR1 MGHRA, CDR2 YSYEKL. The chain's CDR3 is CASSQYRQGSNSPLHF. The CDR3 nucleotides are TGCGCCAGCAGCCAATACCGACAGGGGAGTAATTCACCCCTCCACTTT.

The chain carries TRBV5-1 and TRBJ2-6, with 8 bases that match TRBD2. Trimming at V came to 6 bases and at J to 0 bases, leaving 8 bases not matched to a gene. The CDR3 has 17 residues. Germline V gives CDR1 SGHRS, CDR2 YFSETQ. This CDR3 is CASMELAGPSGANVLTF. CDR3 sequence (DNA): TGCGCCAGCATGGAGCTAGCGGGCCCCTCTGGGGCCAACGTCCTGACTTTC.

CDR3 sequence: CASSDEDRGIYRASYEQYF. The CDR3 DNA is TGTGCCAGCAGTGATGAGGACAGGGGGATATATCGAGCCTCCTACGAGCAGTACTTC. The chain links TRBV2 to TRBJ2-7; 10 nucleotides match TRBD1. The V gene end was trimmed by 3 bases and the J gene end by 0 bases; junction bases not matched to a gene: 14. From germline, CDR1 is SNHLY and CDR2 FYNNEI. The CDR3 loop spans 19 amino acids.

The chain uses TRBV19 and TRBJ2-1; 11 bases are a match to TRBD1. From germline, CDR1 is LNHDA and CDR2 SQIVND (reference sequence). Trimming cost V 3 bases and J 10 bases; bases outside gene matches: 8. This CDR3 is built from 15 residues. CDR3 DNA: TGTGCCAGTAGTATCACCGGGACAGGGGGAAACGAGCAGTTCTTC. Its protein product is CASSITGTGGNEQFF.

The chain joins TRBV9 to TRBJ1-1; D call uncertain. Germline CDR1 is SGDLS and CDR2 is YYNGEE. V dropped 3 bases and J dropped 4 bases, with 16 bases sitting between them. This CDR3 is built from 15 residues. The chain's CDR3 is CASSGSPAAGTEAFF. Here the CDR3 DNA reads TGTGCCAGCAGCGGAAGCCCAGCCGCAGGCACTGAAGCTTTCTTT.

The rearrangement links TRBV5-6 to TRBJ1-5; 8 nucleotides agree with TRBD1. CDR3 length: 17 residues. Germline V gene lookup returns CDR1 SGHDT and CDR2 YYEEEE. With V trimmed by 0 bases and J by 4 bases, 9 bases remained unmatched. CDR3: CASSLEGDRGDNQPQHF. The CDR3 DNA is TGTGCCAGCAGCTTGGAGGGTGACAGGGGCGATAATCAGCCCCAGCATTTT.

CDR3 nucleotides: TGTGCCAGCAGCCCCAAGCGCGGGACAGGGCGAGCCGGGGAGCTGTTTTTT. Translating gives CASSPKRGTGRAGELFF. The gene calls are TRBV14 and TRBJ2-2, with 9 bases lining up with TRBD1. This CDR3 has 17 amino acids. Per germline, CDR1 SGHDN and CDR2 FVKESK. Trimming took 4 bases from V and 6 from J; bases not matched to a gene: 12.

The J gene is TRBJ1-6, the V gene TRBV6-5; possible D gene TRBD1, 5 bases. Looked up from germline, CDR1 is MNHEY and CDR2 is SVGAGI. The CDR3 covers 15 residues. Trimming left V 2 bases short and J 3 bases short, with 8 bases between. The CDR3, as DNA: TGTGCCAGCAGTTACGACAGCCTCTATAATTCACCCCTCCACTTT. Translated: CASSYDSLYNSPLHF.

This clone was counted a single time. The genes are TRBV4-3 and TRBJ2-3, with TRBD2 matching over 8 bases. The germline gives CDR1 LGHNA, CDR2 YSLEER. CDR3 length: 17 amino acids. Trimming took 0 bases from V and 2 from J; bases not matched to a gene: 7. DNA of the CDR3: TGCGCCAGCAGCCAAGATCCAAGCGGGAGCCTCACAGATACGCAGTATTTT. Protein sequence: CASSQDPSGSLTDTQYF.

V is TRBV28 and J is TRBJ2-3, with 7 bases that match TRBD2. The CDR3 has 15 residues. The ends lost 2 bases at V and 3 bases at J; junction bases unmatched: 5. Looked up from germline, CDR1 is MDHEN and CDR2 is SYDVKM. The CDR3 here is CASSLGGRGTDTQYF. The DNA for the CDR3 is TGTGCCAGCAGTTTAGGGGGGAGGGGAACAGATACGCAGTATTTT.

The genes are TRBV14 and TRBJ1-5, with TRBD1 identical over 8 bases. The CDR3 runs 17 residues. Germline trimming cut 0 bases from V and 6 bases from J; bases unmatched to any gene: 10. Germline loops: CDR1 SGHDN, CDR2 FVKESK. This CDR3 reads CASSQDLITGGFQPQHF. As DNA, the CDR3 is TGTGCCAGCAGCCAAGATCTGATAACAGGGGGATTTCAGCCCCAGCATTTT.

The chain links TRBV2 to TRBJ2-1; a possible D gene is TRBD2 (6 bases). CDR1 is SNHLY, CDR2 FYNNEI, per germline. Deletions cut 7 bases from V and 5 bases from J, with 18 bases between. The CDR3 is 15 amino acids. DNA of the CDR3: TGTGCCAGCAACGAACTAGCCGGAAGGGACAATGAGCAGTTCTTC. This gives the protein CASNELAGRDNEQFF.

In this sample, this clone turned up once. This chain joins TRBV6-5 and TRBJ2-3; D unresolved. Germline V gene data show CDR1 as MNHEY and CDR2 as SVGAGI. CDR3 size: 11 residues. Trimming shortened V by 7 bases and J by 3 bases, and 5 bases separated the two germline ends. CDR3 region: CASKRTDTQYF. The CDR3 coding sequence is TGTGCCAGCAAGAGGACAGATACGCAGTATTTT.

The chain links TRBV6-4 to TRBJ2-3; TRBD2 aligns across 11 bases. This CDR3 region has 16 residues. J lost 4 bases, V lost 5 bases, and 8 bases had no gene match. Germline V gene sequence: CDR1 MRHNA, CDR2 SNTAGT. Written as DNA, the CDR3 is TGTGCCAGCAGTTTACTAGTAGCGGGGGGGCCAGATACGCAGTATTTT. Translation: CASSLLVAGGPDTQYF.

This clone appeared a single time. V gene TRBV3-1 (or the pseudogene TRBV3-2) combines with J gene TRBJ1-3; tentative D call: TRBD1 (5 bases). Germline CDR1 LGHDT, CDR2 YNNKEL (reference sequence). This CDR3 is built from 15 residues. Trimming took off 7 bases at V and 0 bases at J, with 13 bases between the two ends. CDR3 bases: TGTGCCAGCACCAAAGACAGCGGCTCTGGAAACACCATATATTTT. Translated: CASTKDSGSGNTIYF.

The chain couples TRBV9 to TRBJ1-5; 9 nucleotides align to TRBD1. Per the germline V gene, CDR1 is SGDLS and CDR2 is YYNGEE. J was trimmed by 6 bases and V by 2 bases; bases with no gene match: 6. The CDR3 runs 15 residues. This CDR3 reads CASSVGQGIAQPQHF. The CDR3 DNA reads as TGTGCCAGCAGCGTCGGACAGGGGATAGCTCAGCCCCAGCATTTT. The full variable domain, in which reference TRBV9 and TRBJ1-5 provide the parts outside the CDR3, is DSGVTQTPKHLITATGQRVTLRCSPRSGDLSVYWYQQSLDQGLQFLIQYYNGEERAKGNILERFSAQQFPDLHSELNLSSLELGDSALYFCASSVGQGIAQPQHFGDGTRLSIL.

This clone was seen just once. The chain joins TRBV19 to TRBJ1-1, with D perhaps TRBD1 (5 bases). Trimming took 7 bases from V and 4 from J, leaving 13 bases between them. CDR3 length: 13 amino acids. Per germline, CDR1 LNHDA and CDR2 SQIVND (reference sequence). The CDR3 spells CASTQIRGTEAFF. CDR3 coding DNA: TGTGCCAGTACCCAGATAAGGGGCACTGAAGCTTTCTTT.

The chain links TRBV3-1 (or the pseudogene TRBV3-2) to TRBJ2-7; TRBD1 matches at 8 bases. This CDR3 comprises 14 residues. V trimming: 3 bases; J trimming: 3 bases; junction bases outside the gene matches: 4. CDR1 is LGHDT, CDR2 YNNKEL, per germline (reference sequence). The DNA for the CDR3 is TGTGCCAGCAGCCAGGGACAGGATAACTACGAGCAGTACTTC. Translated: CASSQGQDNYEQYF.

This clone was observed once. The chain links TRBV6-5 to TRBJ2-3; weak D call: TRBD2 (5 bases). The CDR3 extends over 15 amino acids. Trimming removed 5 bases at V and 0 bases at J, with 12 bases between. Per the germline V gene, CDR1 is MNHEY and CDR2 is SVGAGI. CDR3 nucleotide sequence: TGTGCCAGCAGTCTCCGGGAATATAGCACAGATACGCAGTATTTT. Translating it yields CASSLREYSTDTQYF.

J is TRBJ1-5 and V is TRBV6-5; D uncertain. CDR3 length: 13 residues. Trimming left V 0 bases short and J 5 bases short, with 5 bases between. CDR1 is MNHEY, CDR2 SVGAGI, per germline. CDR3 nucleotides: TGTGCCAGCAGTTACTCCCTATATCAGCCCCAGCATTTT. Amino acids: CASSYSLYQPQHF.

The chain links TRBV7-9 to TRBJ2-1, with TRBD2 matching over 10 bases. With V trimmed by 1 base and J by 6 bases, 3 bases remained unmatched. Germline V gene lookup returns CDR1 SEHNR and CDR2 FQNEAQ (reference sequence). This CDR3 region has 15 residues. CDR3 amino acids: CASSLGAGGFNEQFF. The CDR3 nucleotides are TGTGCCAGCAGCTTAGGAGCGGGGGGGTTCAATGAGCAGTTCTTC.

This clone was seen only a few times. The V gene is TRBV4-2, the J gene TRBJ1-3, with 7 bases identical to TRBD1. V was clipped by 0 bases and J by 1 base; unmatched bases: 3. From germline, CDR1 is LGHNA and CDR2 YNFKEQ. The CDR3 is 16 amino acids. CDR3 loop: CASSQDGTASGNTIYF. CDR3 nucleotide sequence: TGTGCCAGCAGCCAAGACGGGACAGCATCTGGAAACACCATATATTTT.

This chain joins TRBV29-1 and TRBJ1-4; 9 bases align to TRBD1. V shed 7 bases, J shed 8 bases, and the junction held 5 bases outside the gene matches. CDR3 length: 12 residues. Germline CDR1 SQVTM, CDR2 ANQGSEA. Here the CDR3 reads CSGGTGREKLFF. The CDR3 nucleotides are TGCAGCGGGGGGACAGGGAGGGAAAAACTGTTTTTT.

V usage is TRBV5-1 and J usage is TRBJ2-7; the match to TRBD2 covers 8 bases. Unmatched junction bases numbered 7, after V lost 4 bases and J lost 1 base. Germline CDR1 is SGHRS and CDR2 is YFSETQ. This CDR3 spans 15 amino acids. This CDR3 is CASSPRTSFSYEQYF. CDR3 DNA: TGCGCCAGCAGCCCCAGGACTAGCTTTTCCTACGAGCAGTACTTC.

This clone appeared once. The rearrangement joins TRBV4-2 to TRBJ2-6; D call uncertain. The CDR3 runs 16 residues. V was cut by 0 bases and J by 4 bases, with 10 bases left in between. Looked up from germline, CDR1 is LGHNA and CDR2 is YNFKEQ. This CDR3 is CASSQDFTRGANVLTF. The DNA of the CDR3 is TGTGCCAGCAGCCAAGATTTTACCCGGGGGGCCAACGTCCTGACTTTC.

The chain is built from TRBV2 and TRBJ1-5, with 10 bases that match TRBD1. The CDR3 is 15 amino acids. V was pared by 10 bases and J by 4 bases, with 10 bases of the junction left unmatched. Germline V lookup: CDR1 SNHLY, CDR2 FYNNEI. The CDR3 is CATLRDRGKNQPQHF. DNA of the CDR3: TGTGCCACACTCCGGGACAGGGGAAAAAATCAGCCCCAGCATTTT.

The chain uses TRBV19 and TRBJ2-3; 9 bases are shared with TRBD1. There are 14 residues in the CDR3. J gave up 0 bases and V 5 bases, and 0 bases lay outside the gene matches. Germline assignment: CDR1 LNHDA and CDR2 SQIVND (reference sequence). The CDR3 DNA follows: TGTGCCAGTAGTGGGACAGGGAGCACAGATACGCAGTATTTT. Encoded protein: CASSGTGSTDTQYF.